This T cell receptor (beta chain) originates from a study of cytomegalovirus exposure and HLA in healthy donors (dated by TCRdb to about 2017). Turning to the overall study: According to an earlier analysis of several hundred of the donors, roughly 180 million T cells yielded over 100 million unique TCR beta sequences and about 300 Gb of sequence data. The study aimed to test whether signatures of past pathogen exposure could be identified by cataloging public T cell receptors. Roughly 5 DR-DQ haplotypes were handled as single units for association and clustering because linkage in the cohort was strong. Rather than drawing on any new phenotypic data, the later analysis identified candidate immune exposures from TCR beta sequences and the way those sequences occurred across donors. The study profiled the T cell repertoires of about 720 subjects by immunosequencing and related them to cytomegalovirus serostatus. The number of donors typed differed by locus, with about 629-640 for A, B, C, DRB1 and DQB1, roughly 520 for DQA1, approximately 580 for DPA1, and some 470 for DPB1. In a later genetic analysis, genome-wide SNP genotypes for about three fifths of the 666 donors were used, and that subset was treated as a discovery cohort. All discovery cohort repertoires had been generated using a single sequencing platform. In a later analysis, previously published TCR beta repertoires from fewer than 750 donors were re-analyzed and high-resolution HLA genotyping was added so that TCR occurrence patterns could be studied. HLA typing included class I and class II loci at four-digit resolution. To predict cytomegalovirus infection status, the study brought together high-throughput TCR immunosequencing, statistical association of individual TCRs with disease status, and machine learning. Among about 400 genotyped donors of the cohort, an average of approximately 240,000 unique TCR beta nucleotide sequences was sequenced per donor, of which 15% to 20% were non-productive. The genetic ancestry cluster associated with self-reported Caucasian donors included roughly 84% of the 398 genotyped donors. Along with the approximately 700-subject first cohort, a separate validation cohort of roughly 110 different subjects was used. Alongside the repertoire data, information on donor age, sex, ethnicity and CMV serostatus was compiled. An early release that covered approximately 600 HLA-typed donors contained about 290 gigabases of sequencing data and 75 million to 100 million unique TCR sequences. An earlier analysis of some 500 of the donors applied high-throughput TCR beta sequencing to assess whether each TCR beta V gene segment acted as functional or pseudogenic. Beyond this particular receptor, the publication reports: An earlier analysis of approximately 500 of the donors showed that most TCR beta V segments appeared in productive rearrangements either about 87% or about 30% of the time, which broadly matched IMGT annotations. At a false discovery rate of 0.05, a later analysis linked approximately 18,000 TCR beta sequences to specific HLA alleles. The authors suggested that the approach could potentially be extended to other disease states and immunological phenotypes. Across donors, most TCR sequences were observed very rarely, whereas some public TCRs were present in many individuals. A further reported finding was that TCR beta sequences accurately predicted the HLA-A and HLA-B alleles for most subjects in the first cohort. A total of about 180 TCR beta chains were listed by the study as associated with cytomegalovirus. Several of the top co-occurrence clusters appeared to be linked to parvovirus B19, influenza, CMV and Epstein-Barr virus, according to a later analysis. A group of highly shared sequence variants was considered likely to be a technical artifact of the sequencing pipeline. This cohort had only TCR beta chains sequenced, and the lack of alpha or paired-chain data limited which features could be detected. Because counts were too low, around 17 rarely observed V segments, including chromosome 9 orphons, were left out of the earlier analysis of over 550 of the donors. When HLA alleles, especially DR and DQ, strongly co-occurred, attributing TCR associations to individual alleles was difficult. A later genetic analysis associated a missense DCLRE1C variant with V-gene and J-gene trimming of TCR beta chains, and an independent cohort replicated the association. In vitro tests confirmed that a few of the cytomegalovirus-associated TCR beta chains recognize cytomegalovirus antigens. The classifier was reported to diagnose cytomegalovirus status with high specificity and sensitivity in both the original cohort and the validation cohort. Linkage disequilibrium might explain the correlated functional status among segregating V segments, but an unknown experimental factor could not be excluded. In a later analysis, the rate of TCR association differed among HLA loci, with DRB1 alleles having the most associated TCRs and HLA-C alleles having the fewest. In a later analysis, most CMV-associated TCR beta chains were found to appear HLA-restricted, with HLA associations seemingly driven largely by CMV exposure. CMV serostatus was the only immune exposure information available for the cohort. Compared with the 666-donor mean, donors in an Asian-associated ancestry cluster had fewer N-insertions in productive TCRs, according to a later genetic analysis. Because some donors lacked HLA typing at each locus, the association tests relied only on the typed subset. Because the 87-base-pair reads could not distinguish some IMGT-functional V segments, including TRBV6-2 and TRBV6-3, those segments were excluded. Compared with equally common non-associated chains, HLA-associated TCR beta chains in a later analysis were more clonally expanded and had lower generation probabilities. Roughly uniform sequencing depth across donors was assumed in presence/absence analyses, although this assumption may not hold.

As regards this clone: Its antigen is still unknown. The record has no base qualities; no much larger clone is one base away.

The cohort consisted of 600 or so healthy bone marrow donors. At the time of sampling, every cohort member was nominally healthy, though immune exposures that went unrecorded were likely present. The donor tested CMV seronegative and was one of the 352 seronegative cohort members. Every donor gave a peripheral blood sample, and the peripheral blood mononuclear cells from that sample were used for TCR beta sequencing. Genomic DNA extraction from the blood cell samples was performed with the Qiagen DNeasy Blood Extraction Kit. Library creation used the immunoSEQ multiplex PCR assay. For the multiplex PCR, a mixture combining 60 forward primers for TCR Vbeta segments and 13 reverse primers for TCR Jbeta segments was used. The CDR3 region of rearranged TCR beta genes was amplified from genomic DNA with a multiplex PCR assay. The Illumina HiSeq System was used to sequence the amplified TCR beta libraries as 87-base-pair reads. Processing in the source paper ran as follows. Across the roughly 600 repertoires, a later analysis counted about 81 million unique TCR beta chains, some 11 million of which were shared by at least two donors. A nearest-neighbor algorithm error-corrected the raw reads and collapsed the reads into unique sequences, merging closely related sequences to remove PCR and sequencing errors. CDR3 sequences were aligned to IMGT reference sequences to assign V, D and J gene segments. For a sequence to be retained, a match of at least six nucleotides to both a V gene segment and a J gene segment was required. A rearrangement counted as productive if the CDR3 had no stop codons and remained in frame with V and J, and every other rearrangement counted as non-productive. CDR3 was defined according to IMGT convention as the region running from the second conserved V-encoded cysteine to the conserved J-encoded phenylalanine. The earlier analysis of 450 to 750 of the donors excluded any sequence lacking an unambiguous match to a single V gene segment. An earlier analysis of just under 600 of the donors called V segments functional above 56.7% productive rearrangements and segregating when the between-donor standard deviation exceeded 5%. A statistical classification framework was built to diagnose cytomegalovirus status from the catalog of TCR beta chain sequences. In a later analysis, V and J genes were assigned by comparing TCR nucleotide sequences against IMGT/GENE-DB human TR gene sequences. The TCRdist pipeline was used in a later analysis to assign CDR3 sequences and most-parsimonious VDJ recombination scenarios. In a later analysis, every TCR beta chain was defined by the combination of its CDR3 amino acid sequence and its V-gene family, and reads without a unique V-gene family were dropped. A later analysis removed 500 to 600 highly shared, low-generation-probability nucleotide sequences to deal with suspected cross-contamination and a sequencing artifact. For each public chain, a later analysis derived a clonal expansion index from normalized ranks of inferred template counts within each repertoire. In a later analysis, generation probabilities were computed using a VDJ recombination model fitted to out-of-frame rearrangements, and the results were checked against IGoR. In a later analysis, hypergeometric tests were used to score TCR-TCR, TCR-HLA and TCR-CMV co-occurrence, with a repertoire-size bias correction applied to TCR pairs. A later analysis estimated false discovery rates by permuting HLA or CMV assignments 20 times. A later analysis grouped co-occurring TCRs with DBSCAN, adding TCRdist sequence similarity when clustering within HLA-allele-positive subsets. Repertoires with fewer than 30,000 or more than 120,000 public chains, plus five repertoires with anomalous nucleotide sharing, were excluded from co-occurrence clustering. TCRdb mirrors the immuneACCESS table, restricted to in-frame sequences. Some clones are absent from its copies; in checked studies, under half trace to an unresolved V gene, and the reason for the others is unknown. That table supplies the V and J calls and clone size; D and trimming were determined from the DNA. This sample holds some 100,000 clones; 85% were observed only once. The ten largest clonotypes hold about 3.7% of the sample.

Relative to germline, V is 3 bases shorter and J is 4 bases shorter, with 20 bases between their ends. The CDR3 sequence holds 16 residues, the cysteine and phenylalanine included. Only the CDR3 DNA stays, 48 bases, in frame from base 1. Per the germline V gene, SGHRS is the CDR1 and YFSETQ is the CDR2. The chain employs TRBV5-1 and TRBJ2-7, with no confident D gene call. Source material: PBMCs. The clonotype was recovered from a young man in good health and CMV-seronegative. The nucleotides read TGCGCCAGCAGCTCATTTCTCACCGCGCATCGGTACGAGCAGTACTTC. Its product reads: CASSSFLTAHRYEQYF.